These 3 T cell receptor beta chains originate from one sample sequenced in a study of T-cell reconstitution after alpha-beta-depleted transplantation in children. Unique molecular identifiers featured in how the TCRbeta library was prepared. In TCRdb, the PCR reads were re-called with MiXCR into one record per CDR3 protein. The profile shows approximately 640,000 distinct CDR3 sequences, around a sixth of them singletons. Sequencing used PBMCs from the stem cell graft donor, obtained from the stem cell graft. All receptors derive from a human donor who donated a stem cell graft to a child with acute myeloid leukemia.

The chain combines TRBV7-2 with TRBJ2-3; tentative D call: TRBD2 (6 bases). The length of the CDR3 is 15 residues. Germline V gives CDR1 SGHTA, CDR2 FQGNSA. V was clipped by 2 bases and J by 6 bases, with 15 bases between them. The chain's CDR3 is CASSLTGTRGDTQYF. The CDR3 region has the DNA TGTGCCAGCAGCTTAACCGGGACTCGGGGGGATACGCAGTATTTT.

The rearrangement uses TRBV4-3 and TRBJ2-1; D could derive from TRBD1 or TRBD2 (5 bases each). The CDR3 has 15 amino acids. Germline CDR1 is LGHNA and CDR2 is YSLEER. The germline V and J ends were trimmed by 1 base and 3 bases, with 10 bases remaining between them. As DNA, the CDR3 is TGCGCCAGCAGCCAAGGGGACGGGAACTACAATGAGCAGTTCTTC. As protein: CASSQGDGNYNEQFF.

This clonotype appeared once. A clone one base away is much larger, so this may be a read error. The chain couples TRBV9 to TRBJ2-2; weak D call: TRBD2 (6 bases). This CDR3 is built from 16 residues. Germline V gene data show CDR1 as SGDLS and CDR2 as YYNGEE. The CDR3 region has the DNA TGTCCCAGCAGCCCCCGTGGAGGGACTGAGGCCGGGGAGCTGTTTTTT. Protein sequence: CPSSPRGGTEAGELFF.